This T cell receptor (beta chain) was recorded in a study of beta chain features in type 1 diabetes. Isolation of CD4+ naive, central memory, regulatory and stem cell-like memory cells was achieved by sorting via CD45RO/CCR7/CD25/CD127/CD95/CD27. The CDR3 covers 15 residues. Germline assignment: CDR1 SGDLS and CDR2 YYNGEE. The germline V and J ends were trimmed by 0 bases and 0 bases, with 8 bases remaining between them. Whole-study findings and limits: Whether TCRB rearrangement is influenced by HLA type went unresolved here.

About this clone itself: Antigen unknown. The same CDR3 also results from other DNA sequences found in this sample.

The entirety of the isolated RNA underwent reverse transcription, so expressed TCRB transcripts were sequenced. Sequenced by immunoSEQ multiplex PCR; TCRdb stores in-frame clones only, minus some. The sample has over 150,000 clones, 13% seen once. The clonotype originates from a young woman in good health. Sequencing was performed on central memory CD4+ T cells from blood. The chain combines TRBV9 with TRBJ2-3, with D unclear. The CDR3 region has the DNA TGTGCCAGCAGCGTAGCTCCTTCTAGCACAGATACGCAGTATTTT. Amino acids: CASSVAPSSTDTQYF. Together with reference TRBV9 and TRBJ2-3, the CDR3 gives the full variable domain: DSGVTQTPKHLITATGQRVTLRCSPRSGDLSVYWYQQSLDQGLQFLIQYYNGEERAKGNILERFSAQQFPDLHSELNLSSLELGDSALYFCASSVAPSSTDTQYFGPGTRLTVL.